The next 13 T cell receptor beta chains were all read from a single sample in a study of CD8 T cells in Susac syndrome. With random hexamers, reverse transcription was performed on about 0.5 to 1 ug of RNA. TCRdb passed the immunoSEQ multiplex PCR reads through MiXCR, listing each CDR3 protein once. The table shows some 140,000 distinct CDR3 sequences, with roughly 76% occurring only once. The sample taken for sequencing was CD8+ T cells from PBMCs. Receptor source: a human donor with multiple sclerosis.

This clonotype occurred a few times. The chain employs TRBV5-1 and TRBJ2-7; the match to TRBD1 covers 7 bases. This CDR3 region has 13 residues. CDR1 and CDR2 (germline): SGHRS, YFSETQ. The junction had 1 base not matched to a gene; V was cut back by 2 bases and J by 2 bases. The CDR3 region is CASSFTGAYEQYF. CDR3 coding DNA: TGCGCCAGCAGCTTTACAGGGGCCTACGAGCAGTACTTC.

This chain connects TRBV12-3 or TRBV12-4 to TRBJ2-2, with a weak D call TRBD2 (7 bases). The V end was cut by 2 bases, the J end by 8 bases, with 21 bases between. The CDR3 runs to 17 residues. This CDR3 reads CASSLQGLAVPWGELFF. Here the CDR3 DNA reads TGTGCCAGCAGTTTACAGGGGCTAGCGGTCCCCTGGGGGGAGCTGTTTTTT.

This clonotype was recorded a few times. The rearrangement uses TRBV24-1 and TRBJ2-1; D not certain. V was shortened by 6 bases and J by 4 bases, with 15 bases between the two germline ends. CDR3 length: 15 amino acids. CDR1 is KGHDR, CDR2 SFDVKD, per germline. CDR3 residues: CATSNPGGVYNEQFF. As DNA, the CDR3 is TGTGCCACCAGTAACCCCGGTGGTGTATACAATGAGCAGTTCTTC.

The chain recombines TRBV28 with TRBJ2-7; no clear D. V shed 4 bases and J shed 2 bases, with 3 bases lying between them. This CDR3 has 11 residues. Germline V lookup: CDR1 MDHEN, CDR2 SYDVKM. The chain's CDR3 is CASSSAYEQYF. The CDR3 coding sequence is TGTGCCAGCAGTTCAGCCTACGAGCAGTACTTC.

The chain carries TRBV5-6 and TRBJ1-5; no clear D gene. Germline V gives CDR1 SGHDT, CDR2 YYEEEE. The CDR3 spans 15 residues. Trimming took off 1 base at V and 5 bases at J, with 13 bases between the two ends. CDR3 coding DNA: TGTGCCAGCAGCTTGTCGTCAGGAGATCATCAGCCCCAGCATTTT. It is translated as CASSLSSGDHQPQHF.

This clonotype showed up just a few times. The chain joins TRBV18 to TRBJ2-1; 12 bases fit TRBD2. The CDR3 contains 15 residues. The V gene's germline CDR1 is KGHSH and CDR2 LQKENI. The trim removed 4 bases at V and 4 bases at J, leaving 2 bases unmatched. In DNA, the CDR3 is TGTGCCAGCTCACAGGGACTAGCGGGTTACAATGAGCAGTTCTTC. Protein product: CASSQGLAGYNEQFF. The full variable domain, its missing parts supplied by reference TRBV18 and TRBJ2-1, is NAGVMQNPRHLVRRRGQEARLRCSPMKGHSHVYWYRQLPEEGLKFMVYLQKENIIDESGMPKERFSAEFPKEGPSILRIQQVVRGDSAAYFCASSQGLAGYNEQFFGPGTRLTVL.

The genes are TRBV19 and TRBJ1-1; TRBD1 matches at 9 bases. This CDR3 has 14 amino acids. V gave up 7 bases and J gave up 5 bases; unmatched junction bases: 8. The germline V gene has CDR1 LNHDA and CDR2 SQIVND (reference sequence). The CDR3 DNA sequence: TGTGCCAGTACCACAGGGGGCGGTCCGACTGAAGCTTTCTTT. As protein: CASTTGGGPTEAFF.

The chain carries TRBV18 and TRBJ2-4; TRBD2 might be the D (7 bases). This CDR3 has 14 amino acids. V shed 5 bases and J shed 5 bases, with 13 bases lying between them. Germline V gives CDR1 KGHSH, CDR2 LQKENI. CDR3 protein: CASSNGGPQNIQYF. Written as DNA, the CDR3 is TGTGCCAGCTCAAACGGGGGGCCGCAAAACATTCAGTACTTC.

The chain joins TRBV24-1 to TRBJ1-2; tentative D call: TRBD1 (5 bases). Germline CDR1 is KGHDR and CDR2 is SFDVKD. This CDR3 region has 14 residues. Trimming took off 4 bases at V and 6 bases at J, with 14 bases between the two ends. The CDR3, as DNA: TGTGCCACCAGTGACTCATTTGGAGGGGATGGCTACACCTTC. Translated, it gives CATSDSFGGDGYTF.

The CDR3 coding sequence is TGTGCCAGCAGTTTTCTAATGGCGGGGGGGCCCGGAGATACGCAGTATTTT. It specifies CASSFLMAGGPGDTQYF. V is TRBV12-3 or TRBV12-4 and J is TRBJ2-3; TRBD2 aligns across 9 bases. After removal of 3 bases from V and 5 bases from J, the junction contained 12 bases not matched to a gene. The CDR3 runs to 17 residues.

The gene calls are TRBV6-6 and TRBJ2-2; D is possibly TRBD2 (6 bases). The germline V gene has CDR1 MNHNY and CDR2 SVGAGI (reference sequence). The V gene lost 6 bases and the J gene lost 3 bases, with 14 bases spanning the gap. The length of the CDR3 is 15 residues. CDR3 sequence reads: CASRTTGTDTGELFF. The CDR3 DNA reads as TGTGCCAGCAGAACCACCGGGACTGACACCGGGGAGCTGTTTTTT.

The rearrangement links TRBV13 to TRBJ2-1; 11 bases map to TRBD2. Losses at the gene ends were 10 bases for V and 5 bases for J; bases not matched to a gene: 7. This CDR3 is 14 amino acids long. Germline V gives CDR1 PRHDT, CDR2 FYEKMQ (reference sequence). For the CDR3, the DNA is TGTGCCACAAAGGGACTAGCGGAACACAATGAGCAGTTCTTC. It is translated as CATKGLAEHNEQFF. Supplemented by reference TRBV13 and TRBJ2-1, the full variable domain reads AAGVIQSPRHLIKEKRETATLKCYPIPRHDTVYWYQQGPGQDPQFLISFYEKMQSDKGSIPDRFSAQQFSDYHSELNMSSLELGDSALYFCATKGLAEHNEQFFGPGTRLTVL.

The rearrangement joins TRBV3-1 to TRBJ2-7; D gene ambiguous. Germline values: CDR1 LGHDT, CDR2 YNNKEL (reference sequence). This CDR3 is 14 amino acids long. V lost 3 bases, J lost 3 bases, and 12 bases lay in between. CDR3 loop: CASSQRPPYYEQYF. CDR3 DNA sequence: TGTGCCAGCAGCCAGAGACCGCCCTACTACGAGCAGTACTTC.